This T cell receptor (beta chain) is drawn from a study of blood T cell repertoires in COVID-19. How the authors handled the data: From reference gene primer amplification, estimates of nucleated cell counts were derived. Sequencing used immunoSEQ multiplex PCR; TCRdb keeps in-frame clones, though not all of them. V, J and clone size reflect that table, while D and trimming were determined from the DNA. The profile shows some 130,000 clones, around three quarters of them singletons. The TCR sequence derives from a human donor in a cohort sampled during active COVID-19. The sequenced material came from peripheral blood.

The CDR3 nucleotides are TGTGCCAGTAGTCCTCCTTCACAGGGGAACACTGAAGCTTTCTTT. Translating it yields CASSPPSQGNTEAFF. The chain recombines TRBV19 with TRBJ1-1, with a tentative D call TRBD1 (6 bases). The germline V gene encodes CDR1 LNHDA and CDR2 SQIVND (reference sequence). The CDR3 is made up of 15 amino acids. Trimming removed 5 bases at V and 1 base at J, with 14 bases between.